Below are 8 T cell receptor beta chains sequenced from a single sample in a study of blood T cell repertoires in COVID-19 (TCRdb year 2020). Receptor libraries were prepared by the immunoSEQ multiplex PCR assay. What TCRdb holds here is the immuneACCESS table cut down to in-frame rearrangements. Part of the clones is not present; checked against another copy, under half of the missing clones reflect an unresolved V gene, and the others are unexplained. This sample holds about 20,000 clones; approximately 91% were observed only once. Roughly 10% of the sample lies in the top ten. Material for sequencing was peripheral blood. The source of these receptors is a human donor in a cohort sampled during active COVID-19. The donor label of this sample is uncertain.

The J gene is TRBJ2-7, the V gene TRBV5-1, with 8 bases identical to TRBD1. Germline V lookup: CDR1 SGHRS, CDR2 YFSETQ. The CDR3 extends over 14 amino acids. V lost 0 bases and J lost 7; bases outside the gene matches: 6. CDR3 coding DNA: TGCGCCAGCAGCTTGGTGCAGGGGGCGCAAGAGCAGTACTTC. It specifies CASSLVQGAQEQYF.

This rearrangement joins TRBV5-6 to TRBJ1-3; 8 nucleotides line up with TRBD1. V was pared by 0 bases and J by 3 bases, with 5 bases of the junction left unmatched. CDR1 is SGHDT and CDR2 is YYEEEE in the germline V gene. The CDR3 covers 16 residues. CDR3 bases: TGTGCCAGCAGCTTGGCCAGGGGGCGGGATGGAAACACCATATATTTT. Its protein product is CASSLARGRDGNTIYF.

The chain uses TRBV14 and TRBJ2-7; a possible D gene is TRBD1 (5 bases). CDR1 SGHDN and CDR2 FVKESK come from the germline V gene. This CDR3 is 15 amino acids long. Deletions cut 1 base from V and 3 bases from J, with 13 bases between. CDR3 amino acids: CASSQGQTLYYEQYF. DNA for the CDR3: TGTGCCAGCAGCCAAGGACAGACCCTTTACTACGAGCAGTACTTC.

V and J are TRBV27 and TRBJ1-5; D not certain. The V gene's germline CDR1 is MNHEY and CDR2 SMNVEV (reference sequence). The germline V and J ends were trimmed by 3 bases and 4 bases, with 10 bases remaining between them. CDR3 length: 14 residues. CDR3: CASSFLGGNQPQHF. CDR3 DNA sequence: TGTGCCAGCAGTTTCTTGGGCGGGAATCAGCCCCAGCATTTT.

The chain recombines TRBV5-1 with TRBJ2-1; D is unclear. CDR1 and CDR2 (germline): SGHRS, YFSETQ. This CDR3 is built from 15 residues. V was trimmed by 4 bases and J by 0 bases, leaving 11 bases between them. The CDR3 here is CASSGFGGSYNEQFF. DNA of the CDR3: TGCGCCAGCAGCGGCTTTGGCGGCTCCTACAATGAGCAGTTCTTC.

This chain joins TRBV5-1 and TRBJ2-7; D remains unclear. Per germline, CDR1 SGHRS and CDR2 YFSETQ. Deletions cut 0 bases from V and 3 bases from J, with 10 bases between. The CDR3 runs to 14 residues. CDR3 sequence: CASSLVSPNYEQYF. The CDR3 DNA sequence: TGCGCCAGCAGCTTGGTTAGCCCAAACTACGAGCAGTACTTC.

The V and J genes are TRBV28 and TRBJ2-7; 11 bases line up with TRBD1. Germline values: CDR1 MDHEN, CDR2 SYDVKM. Trimming removed 6 bases from V and 7 bases from J; junction bases left unmatched: 14. The CDR3 contains 16 residues. This CDR3 reads CASRPRVGQGVSEQYF. CDR3 in DNA: TGTGCCAGCAGACCCCGCGTGGGACAGGGGGTTAGTGAGCAGTACTTC.

V and J are TRBV19 and TRBJ2-7; 8 bases line up with TRBD2. Germline trimming cut 5 bases from V and 4 bases from J; bases unmatched to any gene: 19. Germline V gene data show CDR1 as LNHDA and CDR2 as SQIVND (reference sequence). There are 18 residues in the CDR3. The CDR3 spells CASSPSGTGTSFLYEQYF. CDR3 nucleotide sequence: TGTGCCAGTAGTCCTAGTGGGACCGGGACTAGTTTCTTGTACGAGCAGTACTTC.